This TCR beta chain was found in a study of cytomegalovirus exposure and HLA in healthy donors listed by TCRdb under 2017. General notes on the study: An earlier analysis of approximately 590 of the donors reported 250 to 300 Gb of sequence data and roughly 110 million unique TCR beta sequences from roughly 200 million T cells. An early release covering roughly 600 HLA-typed donors comprised 250 to 350 gigabases of sequencing data and roughly 86 million unique TCR sequences. Of the approximately 400 genotyped donors, approximately 82% fell in the genetic ancestry cluster associated with self-reported Caucasian donors. The study was designed to test whether signatures of past pathogen exposure could be identified by cataloging public T cell receptors. The study profiled the T cell repertoires of around 700 subjects by immunosequencing and related them to cytomegalovirus serostatus. Along with the approximately 620-subject first cohort, a separate validation cohort of approximately 110 different subjects was used. To predict cytomegalovirus infection status, the study brought together high-throughput TCR immunosequencing, statistical association of individual TCRs with disease status, and machine learning. In a later analysis, previously published TCR beta repertoires from some 640 donors were re-analyzed and high-resolution HLA genotyping was added so that TCR occurrence patterns could be studied. In the later analysis, no new phenotypic data were used to find candidate immune exposures; instead, reliance was placed on TCR beta sequences and their occurrence across donors. To decide whether each TCR beta V gene segment behaved as functional or pseudogenic, an earlier analysis of nearly 600 of the donors relied on high-throughput TCR beta sequencing. Donor age, sex, ethnicity and CMV serostatus were compiled together with the repertoire data. In a later genetic analysis, genome-wide SNP genotypes for about 55% of the roughly 700 donors were used, and that subset was treated as a discovery cohort. All discovery cohort repertoires had been generated using a single sequencing platform. Both class I and class II loci were covered by HLA typing, at four-digit resolution. The number of donors typed differed by locus, with about 629-640 for A, B, C, DRB1 and DQB1, roughly 520 for DQA1, nearly 610 for DPA1, and approximately 470 for DPB1. Several DR-DQ haplotypes were handled as single units for association and clustering because linkage in the cohort was strong. Among about 400 genotyped donors of the cohort, an average of around 250,000 unique TCR beta nucleotide sequences was sequenced per donor, of which about 20% were non-productive.

The method behind the library was the immunoSEQ multiplex PCR assay. For the multiplex PCR, a mixture combining 60 forward primers for TCR Vbeta segments and 13 reverse primers for TCR Jbeta segments was used. Amplification of the CDR3 region of rearranged TCR beta genes was performed with a multiplex PCR assay on genomic DNA. On the Illumina HiSeq System, the amplified TCR beta libraries were sequenced as 87-base-pair reads. From the authors' description of their analysis: A later analysis counted about 82 million unique TCR beta chains across the 550 to 750 repertoires, and some 12 million of these chains were shared by at least two donors. To remove PCR and sequencing errors, raw reads were error-corrected and collapsed into unique sequences using a nearest-neighbor algorithm that merged closely related sequences. V, D and J gene segments were assigned by aligning CDR3 sequences to IMGT reference sequences. Each retained sequence needed at least a six-nucleotide match to both a V gene segment and a J gene segment. A rearrangement counted as productive if the CDR3 had no stop codons and remained in frame with V and J, and every other rearrangement counted as non-productive. Following IMGT convention, CDR3 was defined as the stretch from the second conserved V-encoded cysteine up to the conserved J-encoded phenylalanine. Sequences without an unambiguous match to a single V gene segment were excluded from the earlier analysis of several hundred of the donors. An earlier analysis of just under 600 of the donors called V segments functional above 56.7% productive rearrangements and segregating when the between-donor standard deviation exceeded 5%. A statistical classification framework was developed to diagnose cytomegalovirus status using the catalog of TCR beta chain sequences. In a later analysis, V and J genes were assigned by comparing TCR nucleotide sequences against IMGT/GENE-DB human TR gene sequences. A later analysis assigned CDR3 sequences and most-parsimonious VDJ recombination scenarios with the TCRdist pipeline. In a later analysis, every TCR beta chain was defined by the combination of its CDR3 amino acid sequence and its V-gene family, and reads without a unique V-gene family were dropped. As a way to deal with suspected cross-contamination and a sequencing artifact, a later analysis dropped 640 or so nucleotide sequences that were highly shared and had low generation probability. In a later analysis, a clonal expansion index was calculated for each public chain from normalized within-repertoire ranks of inferred template counts. Generation probabilities in a later analysis came from a VDJ recombination model fitted to out-of-frame rearrangements, and those results were checked against IGoR. Hypergeometric tests were used in a later analysis to score TCR-TCR, TCR-HLA and TCR-CMV co-occurrence, with a repertoire-size bias correction applied to the TCR pairs. In a later analysis, false discovery rates were estimated by permuting HLA or CMV assignments 20 times. In a later analysis, co-occurring TCRs were grouped using DBSCAN, and TCRdist sequence similarity was added for clustering within HLA-allele-positive subsets. Repertoires with fewer than 30,000 or more than 120,000 public chains were left out of co-occurrence clustering, as were five repertoires with anomalous nucleotide sharing. TCRdb mirrors the immuneACCESS table, restricted to in-frame sequences. Some clones are absent from its copies; in checked studies, under half trace to an unresolved V gene, and the reason for the others is unknown. V, J and clone size reflect that table, while D and trimming were determined from the DNA. The sample table shows 100,000 to 120,000 clones, and around 83% are seen once. The top ten constitute over 2.5% of the sample.

V loses 4 bases at its end and J loses 4 bases; junction bases beyond the gene matches: 3. The CDR3 spans 13 residues, from the cysteine through the phenylalanine. The DNA shown is the 39-base CDR3, in frame from base 1. According to the germline V gene, CDR1 reads SNHLY and CDR2 reads FYNNEI. Findings and caveats that apply to the study as a whole: In vitro tests confirmed that a few of the cytomegalovirus-associated TCR beta chains recognize cytomegalovirus antigens. Some IMGT-functional V segments, including TRBV6-2 and TRBV6-3, could not be distinguished by the 87-base-pair reads and were therefore excluded. In a later analysis, TCR association rates were found to vary across HLA loci, with the most associated TCRs seen for DRB1 alleles and the fewest for HLA-C alleles. An earlier analysis of around 540 of the donors showed that most TCR beta V segments appeared in productive rearrangements either about 87% or about 30% of the time, which broadly matched IMGT annotations. The classifier was reported to diagnose cytomegalovirus status with high specificity and sensitivity in both the original cohort and the validation cohort. A later analysis reported that several top co-occurrence clusters appeared linked to parvovirus B19, influenza, CMV and Epstein-Barr virus. Strong co-occurrence of HLA alleles, especially DR and DQ, made assigning TCR associations to individual alleles difficult. According to the authors, the approach could potentially be generalized to other disease states and immunological phenotypes. This cohort had only TCR beta chains sequenced, and the lack of alpha or paired-chain data limited which features could be detected. Sequencing depth was assumed to be roughly uniform across donors in the presence/absence analyses, though that assumption may not hold. A later analysis associated 15,000 to 20,000 TCR beta sequences with specific HLA alleles at a false discovery rate of 0.05. HLA typing was unavailable for some donors at each locus, so association tests used only the typed subset. Most TCR sequences were seen in very few donors, while some public TCRs were found in many individuals. A total of 150 to 200 TCR beta chains were listed by the study as associated with cytomegalovirus. In a later genetic analysis, fewer N-insertions in productive TCRs were reported among donors in an Asian-associated ancestry cluster than the approximately 670-donor mean. Some 16 rarely observed V segments, including chromosome 9 orphons, were excluded from the earlier analysis of a few hundred of the donors because counts were too low. An association between a missense DCLRE1C variant and V-gene and J-gene trimming of TCR beta chains was found in a later genetic analysis and replicated in an independent cohort. Compared with equally common non-associated chains, HLA-associated TCR beta chains in a later analysis were more clonally expanded and had lower generation probabilities. A group of highly shared sequence variants was considered likely to be a technical artifact of the sequencing pipeline. According to a later analysis, most CMV-associated TCR beta chains appeared to be HLA-restricted, and the HLA associations seemed to be driven largely by CMV exposure. The only immune exposure information available for the cohort was CMV serostatus. Linkage disequilibrium might explain the correlated functional status among segregating V segments, but an unknown experimental factor could not be excluded. A further reported finding was that TCR beta sequences accurately predicted the HLA-A and HLA-B alleles for most subjects in the first cohort.

As regards this clone: Its antigen remains undetermined. Per-nucleotide qualities are absent, and no much larger clonotype sits a single base away.

In total, roughly 670 healthy bone marrow donors made up the cohort. At the time of sampling, all cohort members were nominally healthy, though unrecorded immune exposures were likely present. The donor tested CMV seropositive and was one of the 289 seropositive cohort members. Every donor gave a peripheral blood sample, and the peripheral blood mononuclear cells from that sample were used for TCR beta sequencing. The Qiagen DNeasy Blood Extraction Kit was used to extract genomic DNA from the blood cell samples. Input material: PBMCs. The TCR comes from a woman between 55 and 75 years old in good health and CMV-seropositive. The rearranged segments are TRBV2 and TRBJ1-2, and 7 junction bases match TRBD1. The DNA sequence follows: TGTGCCAGCAGTGGGGACAGAGGCTATGGCTACACCTTC. Its amino acids are CASSGDRGYGYTF.